This passage covers 15 T cell receptor beta chains from one sample sequenced in a study of cytomegalovirus exposure and HLA in healthy donors. PCR was performed using 60 Vbeta and 13 Jbeta primers. This table comes from immunoSEQ multiplex PCR, and its TCRdb copy is limited to in-frame clones, with some not included. The table lists around 150,000 clones, about 71% of them singletons. Material: PBMCs. The origin of the receptors is a woman in her thirties or forties in good health and CMV-seropositive.

This clone was counted a few times. The chain has TRBV7-8 and TRBJ1-2; possibly TRBD1 for D (5 bases). This CDR3 comprises 17 residues. Trimming removed 2 bases at V and 4 bases at J, with 20 bases between. Germline CDR1 and CDR2: SGHVS and FQNEAQ. CDR3 DNA sequence: TGTGCCAGCAGCTTAATAAGTCCCGGGCGGGACCCCTATGGCTACACCTTC. This sequence encodes CASSLISPGRDPYGYTF.

This CDR3 is CASSPRLATYTTEQYF. The CDR3 nucleotides read TGTGCCAGCTCACCTCGACTAGCGACCTACACTACTGAGCAGTACTTC. This rearrangement joins TRBV18 to TRBJ2-7; 8 bases fit TRBD2. V was clipped by 3 bases and J by 7 bases; unmatched bases: 14. The CDR3 has 16 residues. Germline assignment: CDR1 KGHSH and CDR2 LQKENI. Full variable domain (missing parts from reference TRBV18 and TRBJ2-7): NAGVMQNPRHLVRRRGQEARLRCSPMKGHSHVYWYRQLPEEGLKFMVYLQKENIIDESGMPKERFSAEFPKEGPSILRIQQVVRGDSAAYFCASSPRLATYTTEQYFGPGTRLTVT.

This clone was detected only once. The chain employs TRBV7-2 and TRBJ2-3; D is ambiguous. CDR1 SGHTA and CDR2 FQGNSA come from the germline V gene. Trimming took 2 bases from V and 1 from J, leaving 10 bases between them. This CDR3 is built from 15 residues. CDR3 loop: CASSLLGPGTDTQYF. CDR3 in DNA: TGTGCCAGCAGCTTACTGGGCCCTGGCACAGATACGCAGTATTTT.

The chain has TRBV19 and TRBJ2-7; TRBD2 matches 10 bases. With V trimmed by 4 bases and J by 3 bases, 21 bases remained unmatched. Germline CDR1 LNHDA, CDR2 SQIVND (reference sequence). There are 20 residues in the CDR3. The CDR3 loop is CASSKAASGRGLGGFYEQYF. CDR3 DNA sequence: TGTGCCAGTAGTAAGGCGGCTAGCGGGAGAGGTTTAGGTGGTTTCTACGAGCAGTACTTC.

This chain links TRBV18 with TRBJ2-2; perhaps TRBD2 as D (5 bases). Germline assignment: CDR1 KGHSH and CDR2 LQKENI. The germline V and J ends were trimmed by 0 bases and 4 bases, with 18 bases remaining between them. The CDR3 has 18 amino acids. The CDR3 DNA reads as TGTGCCAGCTCACCACCGAATGAGGGAATCGGTGGCACCGGGGAGCTGTTTTTT. This gives the protein CASSPPNEGIGGTGELFF.

The genes are TRBV4-3 and TRBJ2-1; no reliable D call. V was trimmed by 1 base and J by 3 bases, leaving 4 bases between them. The CDR3 consists of 13 residues. Germline CDR1 is LGHNA and CDR2 is YSLEER. This CDR3 reads CASSQVFYNEQFF. For the CDR3, the DNA is TGCGCCAGCAGCCAAGTCTTCTACAATGAGCAGTTCTTC.

A few counts support this clone. This chain joins TRBV19 and TRBJ2-1, with D hard to call. CDR3 size: 13 residues. Germline-derived CDR1 and CDR2 are LNHDA and SQIVND (reference sequence). The V gene lost 6 bases and the J gene lost 4 bases, with 10 bases spanning the gap. The CDR3 DNA sequence: TGTGCCAGTAGCGACACCCTTTACAATGAGCAGTTCTTC. Its protein is CASSDTLYNEQFF.

The chain recombines TRBV7-2 with TRBJ2-7; possibly TRBD2 for D (6 bases). V gave up 4 bases and J gave up 11 bases, with 15 bases separating them. Germline CDR1 is SGHTA and CDR2 is FQGNSA. The CDR3 is made up of 12 amino acids. CDR3 DNA sequence: TGTGCCAGCAGCTCCTTCAAAAAGCGGGAGTACTTC. Its translation: CASSSFKKREYF.

The J gene is TRBJ1-1, the V gene TRBV18; no clear D gene. V lost 6 bases and J lost 7, with 18 bases in between. The CDR3 runs 14 residues. Germline V gene data show CDR1 as KGHSH and CDR2 as LQKENI. CDR3 DNA sequence: TGTGCCAGCTCTCCAAGCCCGGGTCCTAGTGAAGCTTTCTTT. Its protein is CASSPSPGPSEAFF.

This clone was detected only once. The chain couples TRBV6-5 to TRBJ1-3; TRBD1 is a possible D gene (5 bases). CDR3 length: 15 amino acids. Trimming cost V 0 bases and J 0 bases, with 6 bases left between them. The germline gives CDR1 MNHEY, CDR2 SVGAGI. The DNA of the CDR3 is TGTGCCAGCAGTTACTCAGGGGACTCTGGAAACACCATATATTTT. Translated: CASSYSGDSGNTIYF.

V and J are TRBV6-4 and TRBJ2-1, with D tentatively TRBD1 (9 bases). CDR1 MRHNA and CDR2 SNTAGT come from the germline V gene. V was cut by 5 bases and J by 8 bases, with 28 bases left in between. This CDR3 comprises 18 residues. Written as DNA, the CDR3 is TGTGCCAGCAGTCCGGGACAGGGTCGACAGCGGGAGAGGGATGAGCAGTTCTTC. Its translation is CASSPGQGRQRERDEQFF.

The chain joins TRBV13 to TRBJ1-2, with 11 bases identical to TRBD1. Per germline, CDR1 PRHDT and CDR2 FYEKMQ (reference sequence). The junction had 8 bases not matched to a gene; V was cut back by 5 bases and J by 9 bases. The CDR3 loop spans 14 amino acids. CDR3 sequence: CASSPPGTGGSYTF. The CDR3 DNA follows: TGTGCCAGCAGCCCCCCCGGGACAGGGGGAAGCTACACCTTC.

The chain couples TRBV19 to TRBJ2-7; tentative D call: TRBD1 (5 bases). This CDR3 is built from 14 residues. Trimming shortened V by 2 bases and J by 4 bases, and 12 bases separated the two germline ends. Germline V gene data show CDR1 as LNHDA and CDR2 as SQIVND (reference sequence). Here the CDR3 reads CASSIRGPRYEQYF. The CDR3 DNA is TGTGCCAGTAGTATAAGGGGCCCCCGATACGAGCAGTACTTC.

This chain links TRBV10-2 with TRBJ2-1; the match to TRBD2 covers 7 bases. Trimming cost V 1 base and J 5 bases; bases outside gene matches: 8. This CDR3 contains 16 residues. Germline lookup yields CDR1 WSHSY and CDR2 SAAADI. As DNA, the CDR3 is TGCGCCAGCAGTGAGTGGTCTGGGGGGGACGACAATGAGCAGTTCTTC. It codes for CASSEWSGGDDNEQFF.

The gene calls are TRBV19 and TRBJ2-7, with TRBD1 as a possible D gene (6 bases). Trimming took 5 bases from V and 2 from J, leaving 13 bases between them. This CDR3 has 14 amino acids. The germline gives CDR1 LNHDA, CDR2 SQIVND (reference sequence). The CDR3 here is CASSSTGTPYEQYF. CDR3 nucleotides: TGTGCCAGTAGTTCCACCGGGACACCCTACGAGCAGTACTTC.